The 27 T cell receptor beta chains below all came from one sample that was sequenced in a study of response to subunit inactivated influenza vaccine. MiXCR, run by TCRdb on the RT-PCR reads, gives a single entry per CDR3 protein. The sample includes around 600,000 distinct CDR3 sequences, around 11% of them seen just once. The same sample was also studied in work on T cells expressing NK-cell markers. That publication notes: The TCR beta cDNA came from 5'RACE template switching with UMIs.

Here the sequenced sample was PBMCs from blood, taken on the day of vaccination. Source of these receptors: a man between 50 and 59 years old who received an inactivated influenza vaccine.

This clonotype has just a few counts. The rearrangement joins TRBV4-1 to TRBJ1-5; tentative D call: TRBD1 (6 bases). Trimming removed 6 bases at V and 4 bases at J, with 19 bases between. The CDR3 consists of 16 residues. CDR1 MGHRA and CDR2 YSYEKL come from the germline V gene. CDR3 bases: TGCGCCAGCAGTCAGGACGGGGGGCGAGGGAATCAGCCCCAGCATTTT. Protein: CASSQDGGRGNQPQHF.

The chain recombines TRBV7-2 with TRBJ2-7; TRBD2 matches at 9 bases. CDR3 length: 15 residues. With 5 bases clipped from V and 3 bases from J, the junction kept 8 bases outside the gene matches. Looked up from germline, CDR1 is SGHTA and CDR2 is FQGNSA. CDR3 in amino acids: CASSNSGGKNYEQYF. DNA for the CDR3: TGTGCCAGCAGCAACAGCGGGGGGAAAAACTACGAGCAGTACTTC.

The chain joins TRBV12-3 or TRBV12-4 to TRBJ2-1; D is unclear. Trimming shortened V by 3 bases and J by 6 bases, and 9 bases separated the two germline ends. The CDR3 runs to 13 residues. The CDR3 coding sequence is TGTGCCAGCAGTTTTTTAGATAGCAATGAGCAGTTCTTC. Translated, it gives CASSFLDSNEQFF.

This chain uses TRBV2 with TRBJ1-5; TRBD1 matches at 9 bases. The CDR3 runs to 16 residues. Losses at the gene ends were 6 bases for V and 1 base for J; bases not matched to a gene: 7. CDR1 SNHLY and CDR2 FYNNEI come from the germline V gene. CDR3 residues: CASSRPGTGSNQPQHF. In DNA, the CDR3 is TGTGCCAGCAGCCGTCCCGGGACAGGGAGCAATCAGCCCCAGCATTTT.

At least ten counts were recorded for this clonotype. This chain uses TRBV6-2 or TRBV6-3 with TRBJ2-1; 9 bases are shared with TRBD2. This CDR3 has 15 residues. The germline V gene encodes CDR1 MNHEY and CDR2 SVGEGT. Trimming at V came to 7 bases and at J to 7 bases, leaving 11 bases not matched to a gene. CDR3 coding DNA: TGTGCCAGCATCCAGCGGCGGGAGGGCCGAAATGAGCAGTTCTTC. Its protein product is CASIQRREGRNEQFF.

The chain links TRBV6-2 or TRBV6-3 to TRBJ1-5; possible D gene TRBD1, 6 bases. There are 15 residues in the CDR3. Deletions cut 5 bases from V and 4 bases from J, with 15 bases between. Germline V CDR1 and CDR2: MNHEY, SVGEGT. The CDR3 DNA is TGTGCCAGCAGTCACGCCGGGACAAATAATCAGCCCCAGCATTTT. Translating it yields CASSHAGTNNQPQHF.

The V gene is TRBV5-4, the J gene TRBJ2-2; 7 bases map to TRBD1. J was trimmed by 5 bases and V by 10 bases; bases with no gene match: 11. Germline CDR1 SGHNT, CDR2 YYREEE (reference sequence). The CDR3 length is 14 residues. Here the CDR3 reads CAAASGGKTGELFF. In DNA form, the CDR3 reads TGTGCCGCCGCGTCAGGGGGAAAAACCGGGGAGCTGTTTTTT.

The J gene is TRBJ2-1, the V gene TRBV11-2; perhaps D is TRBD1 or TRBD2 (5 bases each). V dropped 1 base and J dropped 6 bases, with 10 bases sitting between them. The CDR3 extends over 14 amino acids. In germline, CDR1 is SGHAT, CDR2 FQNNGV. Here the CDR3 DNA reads TGTGCCAGCAGCTTAGTGAGGGGAATCAATGAGCAGTTCTTC. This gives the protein CASSLVRGINEQFF.

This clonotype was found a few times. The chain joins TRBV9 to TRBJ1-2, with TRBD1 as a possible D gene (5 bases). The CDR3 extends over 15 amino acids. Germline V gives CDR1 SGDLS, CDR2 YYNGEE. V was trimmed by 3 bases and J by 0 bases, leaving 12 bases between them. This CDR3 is CASSAKTGSNYGYTF. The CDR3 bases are TGTGCCAGCAGCGCAAAAACAGGTTCTAACTATGGCTACACCTTC.

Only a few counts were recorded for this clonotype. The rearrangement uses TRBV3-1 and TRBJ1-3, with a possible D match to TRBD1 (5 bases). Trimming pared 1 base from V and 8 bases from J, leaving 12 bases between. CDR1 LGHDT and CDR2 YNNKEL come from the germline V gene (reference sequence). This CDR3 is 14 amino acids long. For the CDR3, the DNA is TGTGCCAGCAGCCAAGTGGGACTGAGGGACACCATATATTTT. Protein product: CASSQVGLRDTIYF.

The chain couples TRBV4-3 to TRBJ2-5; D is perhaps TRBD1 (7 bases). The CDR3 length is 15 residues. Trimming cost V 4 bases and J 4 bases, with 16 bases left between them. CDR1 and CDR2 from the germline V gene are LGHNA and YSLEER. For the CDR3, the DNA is TGCGCCAGCAGCCGGGGGCAGGGGGGAGGAGAGACCCAGTACTTC. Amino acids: CASSRGQGGGETQYF.

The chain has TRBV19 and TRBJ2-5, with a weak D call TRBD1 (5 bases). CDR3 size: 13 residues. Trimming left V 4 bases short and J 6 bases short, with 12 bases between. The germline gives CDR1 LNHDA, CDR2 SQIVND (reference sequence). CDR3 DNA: TGTGCCAGTAGTACAGGGATAACGAAGACCCAGTACTTC. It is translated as CASSTGITKTQYF. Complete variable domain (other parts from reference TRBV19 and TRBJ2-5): DGGITQSPKYLFRKEGQNVTLSCEQNLNHDAMYWYRQDPGQGLRLIYYSQIVNDFQKGDIAEGYSVSREKKESFPLTVTSAQKNPTAFYLCASSTGITKTQYFGPGTRLLVL.

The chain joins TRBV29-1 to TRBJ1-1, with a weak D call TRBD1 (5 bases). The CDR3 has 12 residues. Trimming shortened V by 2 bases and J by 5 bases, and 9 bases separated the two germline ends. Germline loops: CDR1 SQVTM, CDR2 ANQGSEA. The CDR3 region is CSVEFGGTEAFF. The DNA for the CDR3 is TGCAGCGTTGAATTTGGGGGGACTGAAGCTTTCTTT.

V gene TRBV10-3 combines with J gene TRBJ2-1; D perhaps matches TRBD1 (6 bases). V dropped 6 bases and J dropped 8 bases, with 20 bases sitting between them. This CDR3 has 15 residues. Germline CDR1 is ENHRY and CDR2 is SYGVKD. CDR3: CAISPAGAEFDEQFF. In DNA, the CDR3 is TGTGCCATCAGCCCGGCAGGGGCTGAATTCGATGAGCAGTTCTTC.

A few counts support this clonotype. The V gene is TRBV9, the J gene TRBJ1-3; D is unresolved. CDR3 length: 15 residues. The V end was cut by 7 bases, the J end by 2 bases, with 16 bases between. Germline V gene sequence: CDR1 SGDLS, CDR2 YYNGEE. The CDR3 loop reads CASRPEGFTGNTIYF. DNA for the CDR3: TGTGCCAGCCGCCCAGAGGGATTTACTGGAAACACCATATATTTT.

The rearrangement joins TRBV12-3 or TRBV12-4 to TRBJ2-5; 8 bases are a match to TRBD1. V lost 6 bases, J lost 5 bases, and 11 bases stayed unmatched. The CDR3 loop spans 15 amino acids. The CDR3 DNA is TGTGCCAGCAGGGCAGCCGGGACAGGAGGGGAGACCCAGTACTTC. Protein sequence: CASRAAGTGGETQYF.

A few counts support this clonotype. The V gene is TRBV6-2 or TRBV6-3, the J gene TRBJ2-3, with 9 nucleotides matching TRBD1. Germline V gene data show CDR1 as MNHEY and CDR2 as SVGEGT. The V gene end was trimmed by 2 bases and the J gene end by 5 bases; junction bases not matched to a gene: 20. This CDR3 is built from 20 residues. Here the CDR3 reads CASSYPNKGQGGSGLDTQYF. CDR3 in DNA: TGTGCCAGCAGTTACCCTAATAAGGGACAGGGCGGGAGCGGACTAGATACGCAGTATTTT.

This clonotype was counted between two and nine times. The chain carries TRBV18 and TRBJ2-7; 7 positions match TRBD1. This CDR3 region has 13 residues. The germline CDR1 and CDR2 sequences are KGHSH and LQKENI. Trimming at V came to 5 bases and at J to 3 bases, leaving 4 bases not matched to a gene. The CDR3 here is CASSTQGVYEQYF. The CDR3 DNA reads TGTGCCAGCTCAACCCAGGGGGTCTACGAGCAGTACTTC.

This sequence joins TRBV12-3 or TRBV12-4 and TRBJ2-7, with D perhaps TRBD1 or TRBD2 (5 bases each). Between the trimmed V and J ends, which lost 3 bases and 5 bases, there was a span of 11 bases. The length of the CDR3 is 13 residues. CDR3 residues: CASSLVRDHEQYF. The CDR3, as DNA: TGTGCCAGCAGTTTGGTCAGGGACCACGAGCAGTACTTC.

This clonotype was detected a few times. CDR3 in DNA: TGTGCCAGCAGCCAATACGATCGGGCCGGGGAGCTGTTTTTT. Translating gives CASSQYDRAGELFF. The chain carries TRBV4-2 and TRBJ2-2; D call uncertain. Trimming left V 2 bases short and J 6 bases short, with 10 bases between. The CDR3 runs 14 residues. Germline V gene sequence: CDR1 LGHNA, CDR2 YNFKEQ.

The DNA for the CDR3 is TGTGCCAGCAGCGGGGACGGGCACTTGGAAGAGACCCAGTACTTC. Its protein is CASSGDGHLEETQYF. V usage is TRBV7-9 and J usage is TRBJ2-5, with D perhaps TRBD1 or TRBD2 (5 bases each). This CDR3 is 15 amino acids long. Germline CDR1 SEHNR, CDR2 FQNEAQ (reference sequence). V lost 5 bases to trimming and J lost 3 bases, with 16 bases between them.

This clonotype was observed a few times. CDR3 sequence (DNA): TGTGCCAGCAGCTTAGATCGGAGCAGGGTGGGAAAACTGTTTTTT. It encodes CASSLDRSRVGKLFF. The chain has TRBV11-2 and TRBJ1-4; tentatively, D is TRBD1 (5 bases). V gave up 0 bases and J gave up 10 bases, with 15 bases separating them. Germline V gives CDR1 SGHAT, CDR2 FQNNGV. The CDR3 extends over 15 amino acids.

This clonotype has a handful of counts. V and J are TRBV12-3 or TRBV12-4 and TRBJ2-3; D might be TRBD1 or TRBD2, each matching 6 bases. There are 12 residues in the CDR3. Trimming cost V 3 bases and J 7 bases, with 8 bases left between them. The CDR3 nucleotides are TGTGCCAGCAGTTTTGGGGGGCATACGCAGTATTTT. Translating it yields CASSFGGHTQYF.

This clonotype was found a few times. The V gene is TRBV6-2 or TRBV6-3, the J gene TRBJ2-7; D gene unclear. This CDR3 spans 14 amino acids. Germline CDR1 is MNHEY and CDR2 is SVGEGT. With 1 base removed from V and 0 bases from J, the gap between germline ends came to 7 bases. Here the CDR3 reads CASSYYRSSYEQYF. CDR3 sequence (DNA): TGTGCCAGCAGTTACTATAGAAGCTCCTACGAGCAGTACTTC.

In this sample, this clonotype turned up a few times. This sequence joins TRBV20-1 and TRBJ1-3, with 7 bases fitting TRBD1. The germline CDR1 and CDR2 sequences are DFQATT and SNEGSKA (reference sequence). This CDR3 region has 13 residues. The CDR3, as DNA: TGCAGCCTTTCAGGGGGCTCTGGAAACACCATATATTTT. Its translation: CSLSGGSGNTIYF.

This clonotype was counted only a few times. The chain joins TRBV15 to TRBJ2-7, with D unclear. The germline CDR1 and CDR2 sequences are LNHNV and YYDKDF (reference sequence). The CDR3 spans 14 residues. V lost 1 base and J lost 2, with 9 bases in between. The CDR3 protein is CATSRGKVPYEQYF. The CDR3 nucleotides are TGTGCCACCAGCAGAGGTAAAGTTCCCTACGAGCAGTACTTC.

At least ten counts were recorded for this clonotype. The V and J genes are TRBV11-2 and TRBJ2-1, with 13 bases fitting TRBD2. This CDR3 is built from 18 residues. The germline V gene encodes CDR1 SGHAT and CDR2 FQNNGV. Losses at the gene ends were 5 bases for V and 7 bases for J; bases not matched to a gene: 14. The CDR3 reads CASSPGLAGEATRNEQFF. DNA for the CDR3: TGTGCCAGCAGCCCCGGACTAGCGGGAGAGGCTACTAGGAATGAGCAGTTCTTC.